These T cell receptor beta chains were read from a single sample in a study of control samples from healthy donors and cancer patients. The assay was immunoSEQ multiplex PCR, and TCRdb's table has in-frame clones only and misses some. The sample carries some 150,000 clones, nearly 95% recorded once. Specimen: blood. The source of these receptors is a man in his forties or fifties in good health. Each CDR3 is given with its conserved first and last residue. Size values are once, few and many counts, or a class for expanded clones, and some rows have none.

CDR3 protein,V gene,clone size,J gene
CASSPSDGARAFF,TRBV28,few,TRBJ1-1
CASSRTGAWEAFF,TRBV27,.,TRBJ1-1
CAISESKEGETQYF,TRBV10-3,.,TRBJ2-5
CASNPAGAKNEQFF,TRBV5-8,.,TRBJ2-1
CASSVGLAGAGELFF,TRBV7-8,.,TRBJ2-2
CASRLRNLNTEAFF,TRBV28,.,TRBJ1-1
CASSPLDLANTGELFF,TRBV18,.,TRBJ2-2
CASSLLGRSQETQYF,TRBV5-1,.,TRBJ2-5
CASSLGATQEAQYF,TRBV7-2,.,TRBJ2-5
CASSQASDNQETQYF,TRBV3-1/TRBV3-2,.,TRBJ2-5
CASSSGTPSTDTQYF,TRBV5-1,.,TRBJ2-3
CASSEVLSSNQPQHF,TRBV6-1,.,TRBJ1-5
CAISTTGGSTNEKLFF,TRBV10-3,.,TRBJ1-4
CASSLKGINEQFF,TRBV3-1/TRBV3-2,.,TRBJ2-1
CAWSALTGNTIYF,TRBV30,.,TRBJ1-3